This T cell receptor (beta chain) was identified in a study of siplizumab effects on memory and regulatory T cells. Findings and limits, study-wide: Naive versus memory phenotype went unassigned for roughly 75-97% of proliferating CD4+ or CD8+ clones.

With respect to this clone: The antigen is unknown.

The protocol was immunoSEQ multiplex PCR, while the TCRdb copy is restricted to in-frame clones and leaves out a portion. This sample has more than 85,000 clones, with around 89% found just once. This CDR3 comprises 15 residues. Germline V CDR1 and CDR2: MNHEY, SMNVEV (reference sequence). The V gene lost 8 bases and the J gene lost 0 bases, with 16 bases spanning the gap. This chain links TRBV27 with TRBJ2-5, with no clear D. Sequenced input: CD4+ T cells sorted from blood. The sequence was collected from a human donor in good health. Written as DNA, the CDR3 is TGTGCCAGCGGAGTCTTCCCTCGTTACCAAGAGACCCAGTACTTC. Its protein is CASGVFPRYQETQYF.